The 3 T cell receptor beta chains given below trace back to one sample, sequenced in a study of cytomegalovirus exposure and HLA in healthy donors. The PCR made use of 60 Vbeta and 13 Jbeta primers. Generated by immunoSEQ multiplex PCR, the TCRdb table keeps only in-frame clones and is missing some. This sample has approximately 67,000 clones, with about two thirds found just once. Material: PBMCs. These receptors all come from a woman in her thirties in good health and CMV-seronegative.

The rearrangement links TRBV18 to TRBJ2-5; D is possibly TRBD2 (6 bases). CDR1 KGHSH and CDR2 LQKENI come from the germline V gene. This CDR3 is 15 amino acids long. Trimming shortened V by 5 bases and J by 4 bases, and 17 bases separated the two germline ends. The CDR3 reads CASSTNTGRGETQYF. DNA of the CDR3: TGTGCCAGCTCAACAAACACCGGGAGAGGAGAGACCCAGTACTTC.

A word on this clone: One end of the junction is discordant with germline, which a read error may explain. The chain is built from TRBV7-7 and TRBJ2-6; 12 bases line up with TRBD1. Germline V lookup: CDR1 SSHAT, CDR2 FNYEAQ (reference sequence). This CDR3 comprises 17 residues. The CDR3 reads CASSSGQGAGGANVLTF. CDR3 in DNA: TGTGCTAGCAGCTCGGGACAGGGGGCGGGTGGGGCCAACGTCCTGACTTTC.

The J gene is TRBJ1-6, the V gene TRBV7-2, with TRBD1 matching over 7 bases. The V segment lost 2 bases and the J segment 8 bases; nucleotides outside the gene matches: 6. The CDR3 length is 15 residues. The V gene's germline CDR1 is SGHTA and CDR2 FQGNSA. The CDR3 region is CASSLPRGEYSPLHF. The CDR3 coding sequence is TGTGCCAGCAGCTTACCCAGGGGGGAATATTCACCCCTCCACTTT.